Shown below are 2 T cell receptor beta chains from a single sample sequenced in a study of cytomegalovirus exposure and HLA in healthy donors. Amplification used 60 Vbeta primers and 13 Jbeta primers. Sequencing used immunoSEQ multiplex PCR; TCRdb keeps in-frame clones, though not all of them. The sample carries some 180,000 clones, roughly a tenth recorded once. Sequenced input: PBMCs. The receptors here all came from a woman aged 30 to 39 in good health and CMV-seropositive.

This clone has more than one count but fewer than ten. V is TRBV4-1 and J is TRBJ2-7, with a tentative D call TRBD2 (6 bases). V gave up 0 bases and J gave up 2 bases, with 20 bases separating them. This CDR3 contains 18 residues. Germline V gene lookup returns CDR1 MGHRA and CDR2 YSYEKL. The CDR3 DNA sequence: TGCGCCAGCAGCCAAGATGTGGGACTGACATACCTTCCCTACGAGCAGTACTTC. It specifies CASSQDVGLTYLPYEQYF.

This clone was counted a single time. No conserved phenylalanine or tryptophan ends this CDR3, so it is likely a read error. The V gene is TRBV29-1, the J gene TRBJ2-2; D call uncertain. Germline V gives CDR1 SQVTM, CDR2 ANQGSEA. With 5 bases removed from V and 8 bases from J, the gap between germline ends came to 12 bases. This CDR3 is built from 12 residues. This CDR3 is CSVSPITGELFV. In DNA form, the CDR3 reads TGCAGCGTTTCCCCGATTACTGGGGAGCTGTTTGTT.